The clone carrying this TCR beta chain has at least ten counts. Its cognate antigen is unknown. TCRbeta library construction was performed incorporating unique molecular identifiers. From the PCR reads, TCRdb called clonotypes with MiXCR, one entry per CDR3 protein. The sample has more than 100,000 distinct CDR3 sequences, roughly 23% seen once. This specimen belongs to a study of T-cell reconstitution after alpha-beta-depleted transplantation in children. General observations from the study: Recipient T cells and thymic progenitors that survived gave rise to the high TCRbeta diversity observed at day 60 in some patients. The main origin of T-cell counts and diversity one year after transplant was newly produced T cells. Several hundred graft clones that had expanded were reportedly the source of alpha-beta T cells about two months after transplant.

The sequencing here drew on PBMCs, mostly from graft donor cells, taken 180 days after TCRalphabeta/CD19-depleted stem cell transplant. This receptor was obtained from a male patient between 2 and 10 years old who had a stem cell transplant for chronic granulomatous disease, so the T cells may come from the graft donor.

CDR3 sequence reads: CASSQDLAGGLLSDEQFF. Written as DNA, the CDR3 is TGCGCCAGCAGCCAAGACTTAGCGGGAGGGCTCCTATCGGACGAGCAGTTCTTC. The chain couples TRBV4-3 to TRBJ2-1; TRBD2 matches 11 bases. Trimming cost V 0 bases and J 10 bases; bases outside gene matches: 14. CDR3 length equals 18 residues. Germline values: CDR1 LGHNA, CDR2 YSLEER.